This T cell receptor beta chain stems from a study of blood T cell repertoires in COVID-19. Between the trimmed V and J ends, which lost 1 base and 4 bases, there was a span of 10 bases. Germline CDR1 reads SGHVS; CDR2 reads FQNEAQ. The CDR3 runs 14 residues. Sequenced by immunoSEQ multiplex PCR; TCRdb stores in-frame clones only, minus some. The repertoire has over 450,000 clones, 89% of them found once; the top ten carry around 0.92%. The clonotype was recovered from a man between 18 and 35 years old with COVID-19, enrolled during active disease. What was sequenced was peripheral blood. The J gene is TRBJ2-5, the V gene TRBV7-8; TRBD2 might be the D (5 bases). CDR3 nucleotides: TGTGCCAGCAGCTTAGAAACGGGGTCAGAGACCCAGTACTTC. Translating it yields CASSLETGSETQYF. Full variable domain (missing parts from reference TRBV7-8 and TRBJ2-5): GAGVSQSPRYKVAKRGQDVALRCDPISGHVSLFWYQQALGQGPEFLTYFQNEAQLDKSGLPSDRFFAERPEGSVSTLKIQRTQQEDSAVYLCASSLETGSETQYFGPGTRLLVL.